The source of this T cell receptor beta chain is a study of T-cell reconstitution after alpha-beta-depleted transplantation in children. Study observations and caveats: Diversity of TCRbeta at day 60 was high in some patients, arising from surviving recipient T cells and thymic progenitors.

Germline CDR1 is SGHRS and CDR2 is YFSETQ. The ends lost 0 bases at V and 5 bases at J; junction bases unmatched: 9. This CDR3 is 16 amino acids long. This clonotype was detected only a few times. Its target is unknown. Unique molecular identifiers were incorporated when the TCRbeta library was constructed. From the PCR reads, TCRdb called clonotypes with MiXCR, one entry per CDR3 protein. The data show 450,000 to 550,000 distinct CDR3 sequences, with roughly an eighth seen just once and approximately 14% held by the top ten. Sample: PBMCs, mostly from graft donor cells, taken 180 days after TCRalphabeta/CD19-depleted stem cell transplant. The genes are TRBV5-1 and TRBJ2-3, with 7 positions matching TRBD1. This TCR derives from a female patient between 2 and 15 years old who had a stem cell transplant for aplastic anemia, so the T cells may come from the graft donor. The CDR3 sequence: CASSLVSRRDRDTQYF. The CDR3, as DNA: TGCGCCAGCAGCTTGGTGTCCCGTAGGGACAGAGATACGCAGTATTTT.